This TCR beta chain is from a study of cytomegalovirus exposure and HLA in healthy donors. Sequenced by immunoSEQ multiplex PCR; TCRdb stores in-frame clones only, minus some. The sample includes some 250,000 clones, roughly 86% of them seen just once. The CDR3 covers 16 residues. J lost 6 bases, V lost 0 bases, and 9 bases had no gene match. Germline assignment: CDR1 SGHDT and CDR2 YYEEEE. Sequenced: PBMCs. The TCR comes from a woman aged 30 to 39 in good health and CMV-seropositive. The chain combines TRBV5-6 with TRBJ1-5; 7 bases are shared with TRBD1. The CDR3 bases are TGTGCCAGCAGCTTGGCGACAGGGCGGCAAGGTCAGCCCCAGCATTTT. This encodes CASSLATGRQGQPQHF.